This is a list of T cell receptor beta chains from one sample in a study of blood T cells in healthy people across ages. TCRdb independently ran MiXCR on the 5' RACE reads; one entry per CDR3 protein. The data show more than 500,000 distinct CDR3 sequences, around a quarter seen once. Separately, the same data were catalogued under a study of T cells of mothers and their children.

The sequenced sample consisted of blood. The source of these receptors is a boy younger than 10 in good health. Both conserved end residues are part of each CDR3. A D gene is named only where the DNA matches it firmly. Rows may omit the clone size; those that give it use once, few, many or a size class.

D gene: TRBD2
J gene: TRBJ2-5
clone size: .
V gene: TRBV10-3
CDR3 protein: CAISESLSGGQEAQYF
CDR3 DNA: TGTGCCATCAGTGAGTCGCTTAGCGGGGGGCAAGAGGCCCAGTACTTC

D gene: .
J gene: TRBJ1-2
clone size: .
V gene: TRBV7-2
CDR3 protein: CASSSDAGGDDGYTF
CDR3 DNA: TGTGCCAGCAGCTCGGATGCGGGGGGCGATGATGGCTACACCTTC

D gene: TRBD1
J gene: TRBJ1-5
clone size: few
V gene: TRBV27
CDR3 protein: CASSTGGAVQPQHF
CDR3 DNA: TGTGCCAGCAGCACAGGGGGCGCGGTTCAGCCCCAGCATTTT

D gene: TRBD1
J gene: TRBJ1-1
clone size: few
V gene: TRBV5-1
CDR3 protein: CASSLTGGETEAFF
CDR3 DNA: TGCGCCAGCAGCTTGACAGGGGGAGAGACTGAAGCTTTCTTT

D gene: .
J gene: TRBJ2-5
clone size: few
V gene: TRBV27
CDR3 protein: CASRIQETQYF
CDR3 DNA: TGTGCCAGCAGGATCCAAGAGACCCAGTACTTC

D gene: .
J gene: TRBJ2-3
clone size: .
V gene: TRBV10-3
CDR3 protein: CAISVYPHNTQYF
CDR3 DNA: TGTGCCATCAGTGTTTACCCCCACAATACGCAGTATTTT

D gene: .
J gene: TRBJ2-7
clone size: .
V gene: TRBV6-6
CDR3 protein: CASSPSTNPYEQYF
CDR3 DNA: TGTGCCAGCAGTCCCTCGACAAACCCCTACGAGCAGTACTTC

D gene: .
J gene: TRBJ2-6
clone size: .
V gene: TRBV12-3/TRBV12-4
CDR3 protein: CASSWGVSGANVLTF
CDR3 DNA: TGTGCCAGCAGTTGGGGGGTCTCTGGGGCCAACGTCCTGACTTTC

D gene: TRBD2
J gene: TRBJ2-7
clone size: many
V gene: TRBV7-2
CDR3 protein: CASSLAGGSLNEQYF
CDR3 DNA: TGTGCCAGCAGCTTAGCGGGGGGGAGTCTGAACGAGCAGTACTTC

D gene: TRBD1
J gene: TRBJ2-5
clone size: few
V gene: TRBV25-1
CDR3 protein: CASSGNRDRGAETQYF
CDR3 DNA: TGTGCCAGCAGTGGAAACCGGGACAGGGGCGCTGAGACCCAGTACTTC

D gene: TRBD2
J gene: TRBJ2-1
clone size: .
V gene: TRBV12-3/TRBV12-4
CDR3 protein: CASSLFSGRAGEQFF
CDR3 DNA: TGTGCCAGCAGTTTGTTTAGCGGGAGGGCCGGTGAGCAGTTCTTC

D gene: TRBD2
J gene: TRBJ2-3
clone size: .
V gene: TRBV10-1
CDR3 protein: CASSDHSGIIDTQYF
CDR3 DNA: TGCGCCAGCAGTGACCACAGCGGGATTATAGATACGCAGTATTTT

D gene: .
J gene: TRBJ2-4
clone size: few
V gene: TRBV2
CDR3 protein: CASSEAWGAKNIQYF
CDR3 DNA: TGTGCCAGCAGTGAAGCCTGGGGAGCCAAAAACATTCAGTACTTC

D gene: .
J gene: TRBJ2-1
clone size: .
V gene: TRBV30
CDR3 protein: CAWSGSYNEQFF
CDR3 DNA: TGTGCCTGGAGTGGCTCTTACAATGAGCAGTTCTTC

D gene: TRBD1
J gene: TRBJ1-2
clone size: .
V gene: TRBV12-3/TRBV12-4
CDR3 protein: CASSFNRGGYTF
CDR3 DNA: TGTGCCAGCAGTTTCAACAGGGGTGGCTACACCTTC

D gene: .
J gene: TRBJ2-7
clone size: few
V gene: TRBV6-1
CDR3 protein: CASSEFSAPRGPRDYEQYF
CDR3 DNA: TGTGCCAGCAGTGAATTCTCGGCCCCTCGGGGCCCCAGGGACTACGAGCAGTACTTC

D gene: TRBD2
J gene: TRBJ2-3
clone size: .
V gene: TRBV9
CDR3 protein: CASSAVTREVSDTQYF
CDR3 DNA: TGTGCCAGCAGCGCCGTTACCCGGGAGGTCTCAGATACGCAGTATTTT

D gene: .
J gene: TRBJ1-3
clone size: few
V gene: TRBV4-3
CDR3 protein: CASSQDRGNSGNTIYF
CDR3 DNA: TGCGCCAGCAGCCAAGATCGAGGGAACTCTGGAAACACCATATATTTT

D gene: .
J gene: TRBJ2-1
clone size: many
V gene: TRBV29-1
CDR3 protein: CSVEIQGPAYEQFF
CDR3 DNA: TGCAGCGTTGAGATACAGGGTCCGGCATATGAGCAGTTCTTC

D gene: .
J gene: TRBJ2-3
clone size: .
V gene: TRBV21-1
CDR3 protein: CASSKRRGMTDTQYF
CDR3 DNA: TGTGCCAGCAGCAAACGACGGGGTATGACAGATACGCAGTATTTT